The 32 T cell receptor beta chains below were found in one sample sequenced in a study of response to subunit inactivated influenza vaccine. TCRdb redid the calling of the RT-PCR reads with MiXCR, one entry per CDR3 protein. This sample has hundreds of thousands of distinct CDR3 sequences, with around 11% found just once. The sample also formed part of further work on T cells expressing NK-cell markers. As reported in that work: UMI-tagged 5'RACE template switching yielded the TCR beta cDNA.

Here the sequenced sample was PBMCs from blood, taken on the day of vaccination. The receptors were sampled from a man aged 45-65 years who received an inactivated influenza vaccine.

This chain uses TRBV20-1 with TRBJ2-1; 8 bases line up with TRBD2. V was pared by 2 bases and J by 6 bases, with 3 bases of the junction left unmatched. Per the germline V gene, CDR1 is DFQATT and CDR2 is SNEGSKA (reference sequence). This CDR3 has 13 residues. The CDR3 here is CSARTAGANEQFF. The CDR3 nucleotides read TGCAGTGCTAGAACAGCGGGAGCCAATGAGCAGTTCTTC.

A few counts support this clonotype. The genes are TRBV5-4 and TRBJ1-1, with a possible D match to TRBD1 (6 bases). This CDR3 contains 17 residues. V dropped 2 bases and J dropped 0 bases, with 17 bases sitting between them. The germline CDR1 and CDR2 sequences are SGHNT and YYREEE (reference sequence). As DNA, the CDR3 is TGTGCCAGCAGCTTACCCCGACCCGGACAGTTGAACACTGAAGCTTTCTTT. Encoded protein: CASSLPRPGQLNTEAFF.

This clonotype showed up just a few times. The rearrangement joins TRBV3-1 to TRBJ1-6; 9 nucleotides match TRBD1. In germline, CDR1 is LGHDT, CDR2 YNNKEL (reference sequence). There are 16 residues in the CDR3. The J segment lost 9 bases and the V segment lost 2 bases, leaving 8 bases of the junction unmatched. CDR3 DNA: TGTGCCAGCAGCCAACATACAGGGGGCAAGGGTTCACCCCTCCACTTT. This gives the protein CASSQHTGGKGSPLHF.

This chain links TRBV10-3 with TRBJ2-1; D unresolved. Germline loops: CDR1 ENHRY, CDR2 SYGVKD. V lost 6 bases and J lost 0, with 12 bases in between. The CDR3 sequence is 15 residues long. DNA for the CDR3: TGTGCCATCAGCAACGGTGGGGACTCCTACAATGAGCAGTTCTTC. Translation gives CAISNGGDSYNEQFF.

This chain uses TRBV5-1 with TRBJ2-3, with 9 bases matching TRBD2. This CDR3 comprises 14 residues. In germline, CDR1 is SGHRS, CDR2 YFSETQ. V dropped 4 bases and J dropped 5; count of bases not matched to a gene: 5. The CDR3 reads CASSPGTSQDTQYF. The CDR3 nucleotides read TGCGCCAGCAGCCCCGGGACTAGCCAAGATACGCAGTATTTT.

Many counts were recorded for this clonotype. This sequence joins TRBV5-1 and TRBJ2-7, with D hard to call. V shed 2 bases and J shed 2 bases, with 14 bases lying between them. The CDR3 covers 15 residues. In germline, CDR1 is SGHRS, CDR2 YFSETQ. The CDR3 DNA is TGCGCCAGCAGCTTTATAACCGCATCCGCCTACGAGCAGTACTTC. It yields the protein CASSFITASAYEQYF.

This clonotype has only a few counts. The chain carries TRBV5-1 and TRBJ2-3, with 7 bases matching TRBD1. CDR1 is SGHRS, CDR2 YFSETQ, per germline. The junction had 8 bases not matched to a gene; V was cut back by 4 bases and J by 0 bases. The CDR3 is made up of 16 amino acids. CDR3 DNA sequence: TGCGCCAGCAGCCCGGGGACAGCCTCTAGCACAGATACGCAGTATTTT. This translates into CASSPGTASSTDTQYF.

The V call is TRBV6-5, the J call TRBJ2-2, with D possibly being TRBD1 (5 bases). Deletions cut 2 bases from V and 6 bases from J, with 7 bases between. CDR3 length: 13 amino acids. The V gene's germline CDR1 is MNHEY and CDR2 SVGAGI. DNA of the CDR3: TGTGCCAGCAGTTACCCAGGGTCCGGGGAGCTGTTTTTT. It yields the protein CASSYPGSGELFF.

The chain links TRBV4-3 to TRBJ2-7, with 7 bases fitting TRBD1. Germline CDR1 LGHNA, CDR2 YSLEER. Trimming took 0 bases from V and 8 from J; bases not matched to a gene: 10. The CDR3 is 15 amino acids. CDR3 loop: CASSQEQGRLRQQYF. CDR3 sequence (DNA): TGCGCCAGCAGCCAAGAACAGGGGCGCCTACGTCAGCAGTACTTC.

CDR3 loop: CASSQKSGTGSSYEQYF. DNA of the CDR3: TGCGCCAGCAGCCAAAAGTCTGGGACAGGGAGCTCCTACGAGCAGTACTTC. The chain employs TRBV4-1 and TRBJ2-7, with 9 bases that match TRBD1. The CDR3 totals 17 residues. Losses at the gene ends were 2 bases for V and 0 bases for J; bases not matched to a gene: 8. The germline V gene has CDR1 MGHRA and CDR2 YSYEKL.

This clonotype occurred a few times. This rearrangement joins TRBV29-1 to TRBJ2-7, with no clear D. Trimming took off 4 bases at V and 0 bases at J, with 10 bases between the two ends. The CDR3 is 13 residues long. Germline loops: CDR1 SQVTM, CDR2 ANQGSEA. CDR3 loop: CSVAGPRSYEQYF. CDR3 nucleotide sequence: TGCAGCGTTGCAGGCCCCCGCTCCTACGAGCAGTACTTC.

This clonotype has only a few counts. CDR3 DNA sequence: TGCAGTGCGCCGAAGGCAGATAATGAGCAGTTCTTC. The encoded protein is CSAPKADNEQFF. This chain joins TRBV20-1 and TRBJ2-1; the D is unclear. Germline CDR1 reads DFQATT; CDR2 reads SNEGSKA (reference sequence). Trimming removed 6 bases at V and 7 bases at J, with 13 bases between. The CDR3 runs to 12 residues.

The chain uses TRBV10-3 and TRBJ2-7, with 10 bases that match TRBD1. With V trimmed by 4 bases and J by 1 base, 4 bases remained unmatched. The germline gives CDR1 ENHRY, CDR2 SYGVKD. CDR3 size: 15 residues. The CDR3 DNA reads TGTGCCATCAGTGGGGGGACAGGGGATTCCTACGAGCAGTACTTC. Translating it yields CAISGGTGDSYEQYF.

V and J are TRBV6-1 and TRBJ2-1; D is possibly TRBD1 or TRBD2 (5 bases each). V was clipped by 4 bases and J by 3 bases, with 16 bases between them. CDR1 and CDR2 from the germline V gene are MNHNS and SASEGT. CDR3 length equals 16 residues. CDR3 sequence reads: CASSVAGTAIYNEQFF. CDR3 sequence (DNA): TGTGCCAGCAGTGTTGCCGGGACGGCCATCTACAATGAGCAGTTCTTC.

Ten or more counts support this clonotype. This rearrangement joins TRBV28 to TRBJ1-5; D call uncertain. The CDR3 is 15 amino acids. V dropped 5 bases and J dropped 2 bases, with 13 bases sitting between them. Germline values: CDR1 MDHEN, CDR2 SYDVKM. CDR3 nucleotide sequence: TGTGCCAGCAGTCGGACGACCGTCCGCAATCAGCCCCAGCATTTT. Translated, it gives CASSRTTVRNQPQHF.

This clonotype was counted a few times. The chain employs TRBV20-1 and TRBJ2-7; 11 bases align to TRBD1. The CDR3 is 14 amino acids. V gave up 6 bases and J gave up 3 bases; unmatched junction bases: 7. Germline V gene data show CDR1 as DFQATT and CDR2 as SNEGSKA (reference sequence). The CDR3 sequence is CSAITGQGDYEQYF. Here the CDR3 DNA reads TGCAGTGCCATAACGGGACAGGGGGACTACGAGCAGTACTTC.

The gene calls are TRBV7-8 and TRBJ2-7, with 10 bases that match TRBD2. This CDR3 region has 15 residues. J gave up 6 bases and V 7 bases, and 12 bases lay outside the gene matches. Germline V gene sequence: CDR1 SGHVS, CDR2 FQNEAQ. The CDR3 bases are TGTGCCAGCAAAAATAGCGGGAGGCCTCTTTCCGAGCAGTACTTC. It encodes CASKNSGRPLSEQYF.

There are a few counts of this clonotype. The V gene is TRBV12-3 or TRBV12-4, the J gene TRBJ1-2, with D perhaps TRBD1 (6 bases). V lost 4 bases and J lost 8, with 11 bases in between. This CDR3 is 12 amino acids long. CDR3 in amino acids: CASSWGQNGYTF. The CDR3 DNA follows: TGTGCCAGCAGTTGGGGGCAGAACGGCTACACCTTC.

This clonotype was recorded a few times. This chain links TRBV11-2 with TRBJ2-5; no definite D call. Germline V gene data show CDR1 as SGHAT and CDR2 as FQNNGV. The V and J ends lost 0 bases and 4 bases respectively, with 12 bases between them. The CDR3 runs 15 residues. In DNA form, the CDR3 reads TGTGCCAGCAGCTTAGAACGGGTCGCGTTAGAGACCCAGTACTTC. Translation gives CASSLERVALETQYF.

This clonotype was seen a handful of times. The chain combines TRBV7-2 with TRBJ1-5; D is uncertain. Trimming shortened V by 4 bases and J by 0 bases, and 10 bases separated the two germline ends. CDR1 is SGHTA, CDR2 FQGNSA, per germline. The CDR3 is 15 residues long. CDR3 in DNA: TGTGCCAGCAGCTCCACCAGTTATAGCAATCAGCCCCAGCATTTT. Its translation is CASSSTSYSNQPQHF.

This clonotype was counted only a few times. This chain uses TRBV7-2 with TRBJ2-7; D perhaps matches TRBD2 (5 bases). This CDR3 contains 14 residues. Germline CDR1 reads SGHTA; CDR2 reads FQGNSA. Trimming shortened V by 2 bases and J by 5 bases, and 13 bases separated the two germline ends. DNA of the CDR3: TGTGCCAGCAGCTTAAATCAGGACTTCAACGAGCAGTACTTC. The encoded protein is CASSLNQDFNEQYF.

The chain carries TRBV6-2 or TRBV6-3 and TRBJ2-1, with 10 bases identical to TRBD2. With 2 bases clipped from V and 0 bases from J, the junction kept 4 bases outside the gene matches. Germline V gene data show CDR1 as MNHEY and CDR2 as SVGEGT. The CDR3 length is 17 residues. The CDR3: CASSYGLAAISYNEQFF. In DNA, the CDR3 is TGTGCCAGCAGTTACGGACTAGCGGCAATCTCCTACAATGAGCAGTTCTTC.

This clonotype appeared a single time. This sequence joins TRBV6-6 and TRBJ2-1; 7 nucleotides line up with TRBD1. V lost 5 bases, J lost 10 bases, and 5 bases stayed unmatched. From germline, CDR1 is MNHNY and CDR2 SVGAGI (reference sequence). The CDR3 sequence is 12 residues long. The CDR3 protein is CASSRGGREQFF. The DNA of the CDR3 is TGTGCCAGCAGTCGAGGGGGCCGGGAGCAGTTCTTC.

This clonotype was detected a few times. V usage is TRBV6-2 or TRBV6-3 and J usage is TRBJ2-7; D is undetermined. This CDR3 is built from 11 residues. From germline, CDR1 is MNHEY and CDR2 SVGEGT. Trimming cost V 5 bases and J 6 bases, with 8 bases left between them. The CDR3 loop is CASSGLLEQYF. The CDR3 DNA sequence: TGTGCCAGCAGTGGCCTCCTCGAGCAGTACTTC.

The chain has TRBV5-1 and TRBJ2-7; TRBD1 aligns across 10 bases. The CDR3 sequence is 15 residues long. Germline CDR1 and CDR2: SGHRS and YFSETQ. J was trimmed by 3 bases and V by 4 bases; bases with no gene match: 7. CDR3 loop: CASSGDRGPNYEQYF. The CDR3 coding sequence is TGCGCCAGCAGCGGCGACAGGGGGCCAAACTACGAGCAGTACTTC.

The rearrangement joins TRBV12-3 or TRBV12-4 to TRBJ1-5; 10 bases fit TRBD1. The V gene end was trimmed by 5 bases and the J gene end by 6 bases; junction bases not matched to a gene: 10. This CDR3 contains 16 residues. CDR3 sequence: CASSNAGTGVTQPQHF. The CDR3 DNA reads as TGTGCCAGCAGTAACGCCGGGACAGGGGTGACTCAGCCCCAGCATTTT.

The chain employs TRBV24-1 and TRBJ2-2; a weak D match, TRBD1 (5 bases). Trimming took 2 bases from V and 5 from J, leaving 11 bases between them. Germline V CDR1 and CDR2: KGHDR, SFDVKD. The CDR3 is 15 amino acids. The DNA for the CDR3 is TGTGCCACCAGTGATTCTAACAGGCCAACCGGGGAGCTGTTTTTT. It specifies CATSDSNRPTGELFF.

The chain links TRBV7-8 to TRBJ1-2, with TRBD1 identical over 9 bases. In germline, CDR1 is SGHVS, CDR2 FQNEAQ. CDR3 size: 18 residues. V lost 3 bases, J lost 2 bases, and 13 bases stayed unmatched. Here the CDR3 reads CASSLGPRTGEGNYGYTF. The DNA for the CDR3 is TGTGCCAGCAGCTTGGGGCCTAGGACAGGGGAAGGGAACTATGGCTACACCTTC.

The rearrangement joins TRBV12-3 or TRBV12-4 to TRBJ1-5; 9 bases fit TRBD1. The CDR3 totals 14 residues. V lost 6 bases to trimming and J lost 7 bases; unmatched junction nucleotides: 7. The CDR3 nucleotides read TGTGCCAGCAGCCTCGGACAGGGGAGCCAGCCCCAGCATTTT. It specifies CASSLGQGSQPQHF.

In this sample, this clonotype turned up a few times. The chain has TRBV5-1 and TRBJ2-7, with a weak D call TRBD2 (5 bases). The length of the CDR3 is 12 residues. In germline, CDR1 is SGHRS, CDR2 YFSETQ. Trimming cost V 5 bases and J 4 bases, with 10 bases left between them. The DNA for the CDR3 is TGCGCCAGCAGGGACTCCCAATACGAGCAGTACTTC. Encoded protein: CASRDSQYEQYF.

The CDR3 is CASSLLGRSYEQYF. The CDR3 region has the DNA TGTGCCAGCAGCTTGCTGGGCCGCTCCTACGAGCAGTACTTC. The chain couples TRBV7-9 to TRBJ2-7; D is unresolved. Trimming removed 3 bases from V and 0 bases from J, with 9 bases in between. This CDR3 is 14 amino acids long. Germline V gene sequence: CDR1 SEHNR, CDR2 FQNEAQ (reference sequence).

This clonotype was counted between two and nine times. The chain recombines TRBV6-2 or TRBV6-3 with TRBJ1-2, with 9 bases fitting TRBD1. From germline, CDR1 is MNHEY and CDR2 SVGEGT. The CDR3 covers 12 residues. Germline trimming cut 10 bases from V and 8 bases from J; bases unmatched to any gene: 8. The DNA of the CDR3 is TGTGCCACCAGCGGGACAGGGTTCGGCTACACCTTC. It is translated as CATSGTGFGYTF.